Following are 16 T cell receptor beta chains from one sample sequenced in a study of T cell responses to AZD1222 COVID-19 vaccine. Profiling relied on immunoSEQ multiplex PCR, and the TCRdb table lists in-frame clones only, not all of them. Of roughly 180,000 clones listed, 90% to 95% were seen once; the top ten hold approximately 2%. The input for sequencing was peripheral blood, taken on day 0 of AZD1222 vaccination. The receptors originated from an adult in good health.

This CDR3 is CASSVSGQDTQYF. The CDR3 DNA follows: TGTGCCAGCAGCGTATCCGGGCAAGATACGCAGTATTTT. The rearrangement joins TRBV9 to TRBJ2-3; D gene unclear. The V end was cut by 1 base, the J end by 5 bases, with 8 bases between. The CDR3 has 13 residues. Germline CDR1 SGDLS, CDR2 YYNGEE. Supplemented by reference TRBV9 and TRBJ2-3, the full variable domain reads DSGVTQTPKHLITATGQRVTLRCSPRSGDLSVYWYQQSLDQGLQFLIQYYNGEERAKGNILERFSAQQFPDLHSELNLSSLELGDSALYFCASSVSGQDTQYFGPGTRLTVL.

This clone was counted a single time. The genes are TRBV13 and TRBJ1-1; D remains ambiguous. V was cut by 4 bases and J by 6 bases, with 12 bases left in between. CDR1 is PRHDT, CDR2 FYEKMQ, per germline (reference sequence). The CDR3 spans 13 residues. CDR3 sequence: CASSSTPNAEAFF. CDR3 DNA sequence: TGTGCCAGCAGCTCGACACCCAATGCTGAAGCTTTCTTT.

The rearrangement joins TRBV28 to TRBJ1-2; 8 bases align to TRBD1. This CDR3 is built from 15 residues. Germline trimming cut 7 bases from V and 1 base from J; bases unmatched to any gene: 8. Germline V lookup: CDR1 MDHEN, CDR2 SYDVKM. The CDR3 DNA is TGTGCCAGCACTGGGACAGGCACATTTAACTATGGCTACACCTTC. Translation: CASTGTGTFNYGYTF.

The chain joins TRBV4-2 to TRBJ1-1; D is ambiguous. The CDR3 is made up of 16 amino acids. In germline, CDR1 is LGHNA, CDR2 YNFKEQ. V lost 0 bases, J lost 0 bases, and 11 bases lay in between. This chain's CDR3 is CASSQDRRTMNTEAFF. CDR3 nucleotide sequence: TGTGCCAGCAGCCAAGATCGGAGGACTATGAACACTGAAGCTTTCTTT.

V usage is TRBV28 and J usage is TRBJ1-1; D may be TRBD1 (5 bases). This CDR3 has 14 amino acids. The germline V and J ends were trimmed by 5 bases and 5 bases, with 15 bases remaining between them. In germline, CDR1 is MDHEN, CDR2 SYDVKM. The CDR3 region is CASSRWGRRTEAFF. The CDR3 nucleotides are TGTGCCAGCAGTCGATGGGGGAGGAGGACTGAAGCTTTCTTT. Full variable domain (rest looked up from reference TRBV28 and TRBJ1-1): DVKVTQSSRYLVKRTGEKVFLECVQDMDHENMFWYRQDPGLGLRLIYFSYDVKMKEKGDIPEGYSVSREKKERFSLILESASTNQTSMYLCASSRWGRRTEAFFGQGTRLTVV.

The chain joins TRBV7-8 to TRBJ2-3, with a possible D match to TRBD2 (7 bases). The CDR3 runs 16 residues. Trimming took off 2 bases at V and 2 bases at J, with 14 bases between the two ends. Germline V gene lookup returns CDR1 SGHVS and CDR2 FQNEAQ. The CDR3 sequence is CASSLQGGAATDTQYF. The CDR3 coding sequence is TGTGCCAGCAGCTTACAAGGGGGGGCCGCCACAGATACGCAGTATTTT.

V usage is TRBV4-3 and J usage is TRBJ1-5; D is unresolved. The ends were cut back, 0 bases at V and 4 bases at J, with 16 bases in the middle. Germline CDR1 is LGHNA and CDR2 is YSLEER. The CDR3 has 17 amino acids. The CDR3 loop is CASSQDFKIEGNQPQHF. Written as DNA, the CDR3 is TGCGCCAGCAGCCAAGATTTTAAAATAGAGGGAAATCAGCCCCAGCATTTT.

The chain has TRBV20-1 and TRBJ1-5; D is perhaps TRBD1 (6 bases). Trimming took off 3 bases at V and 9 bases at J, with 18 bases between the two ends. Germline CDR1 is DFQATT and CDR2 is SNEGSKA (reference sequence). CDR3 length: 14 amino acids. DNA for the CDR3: TGCAGTGCTAGTTTCGCGCAGGGGAAGGGGCCCCAGCATTTT. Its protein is CSASFAQGKGPQHF.

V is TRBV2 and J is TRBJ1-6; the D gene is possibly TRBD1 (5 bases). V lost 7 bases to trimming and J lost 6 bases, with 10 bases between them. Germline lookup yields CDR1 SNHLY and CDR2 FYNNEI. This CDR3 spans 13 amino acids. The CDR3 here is CASTGDGNSPLHF. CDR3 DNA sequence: TGTGCCAGCACTGGGGACGGTAATTCACCCCTCCACTTT. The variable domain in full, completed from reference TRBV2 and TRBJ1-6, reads EPEVTQTPSHQVTQMGQEVILRCVPISNHLYFYWYRQILGQKVEFLVSFYNNEISEKSEIFDDQFSVERPDGSNFTLKIRSTKLEDSAMYFCASTGDGNSPLHFGNGTRLTVT.

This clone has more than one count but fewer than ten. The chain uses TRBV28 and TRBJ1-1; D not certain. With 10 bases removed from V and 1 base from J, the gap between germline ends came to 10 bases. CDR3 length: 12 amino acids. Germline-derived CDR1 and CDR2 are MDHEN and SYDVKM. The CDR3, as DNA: TGTGCCACTACGGACGGGAACACTGAAGCTTTCTTT. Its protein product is CATTDGNTEAFF.

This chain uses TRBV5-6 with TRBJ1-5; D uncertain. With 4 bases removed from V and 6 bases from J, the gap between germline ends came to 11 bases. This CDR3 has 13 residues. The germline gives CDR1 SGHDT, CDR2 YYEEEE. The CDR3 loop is CASSLAPSQPQHF. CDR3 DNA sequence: TGTGCCAGCAGCCTGGCTCCGAGTCAGCCCCAGCATTTT.

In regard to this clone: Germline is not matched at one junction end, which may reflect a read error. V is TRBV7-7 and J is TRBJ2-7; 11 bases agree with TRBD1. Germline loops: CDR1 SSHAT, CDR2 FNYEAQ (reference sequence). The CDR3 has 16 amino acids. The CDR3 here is CASSLVTDRGHYEQYF. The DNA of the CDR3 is TGTGCTAGCAGCTTAGTGACGGACAGGGGGCACTACGAGCAGTACTTC. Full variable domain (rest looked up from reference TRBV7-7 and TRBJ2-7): GAGVSQSPRYKVTKRGQDVTLRCDPISSHATLYWYQQALGQGPEFLTYFNYEAQPDKSGLPSDRFSAERPEGSISTLTIQRTEQRDSAMYRCASSLVTDRGHYEQYFGPGTRLTVT.

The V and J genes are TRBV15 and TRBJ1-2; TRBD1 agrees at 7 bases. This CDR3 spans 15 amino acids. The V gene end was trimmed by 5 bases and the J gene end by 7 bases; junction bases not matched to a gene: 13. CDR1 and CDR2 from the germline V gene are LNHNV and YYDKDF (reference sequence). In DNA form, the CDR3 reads TGTGCCACCAGCCGCGGGACAGCAGGGGTCCGTGGCTACACCTTC. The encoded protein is CATSRGTAGVRGYTF.

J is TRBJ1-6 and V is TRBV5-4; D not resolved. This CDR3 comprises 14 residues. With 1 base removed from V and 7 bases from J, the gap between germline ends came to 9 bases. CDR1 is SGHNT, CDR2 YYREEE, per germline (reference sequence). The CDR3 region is CASSLRTANSPLHF. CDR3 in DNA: TGTGCCAGCAGCTTGCGCACAGCAAATTCACCCCTCCACTTT.

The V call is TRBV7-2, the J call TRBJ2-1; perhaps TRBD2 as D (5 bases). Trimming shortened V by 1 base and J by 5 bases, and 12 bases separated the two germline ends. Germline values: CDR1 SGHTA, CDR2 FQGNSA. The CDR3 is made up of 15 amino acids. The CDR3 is CASSLVSSRDNEQFF. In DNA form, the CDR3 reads TGTGCCAGCAGCTTAGTATCTAGCCGGGACAATGAGCAGTTCTTC.

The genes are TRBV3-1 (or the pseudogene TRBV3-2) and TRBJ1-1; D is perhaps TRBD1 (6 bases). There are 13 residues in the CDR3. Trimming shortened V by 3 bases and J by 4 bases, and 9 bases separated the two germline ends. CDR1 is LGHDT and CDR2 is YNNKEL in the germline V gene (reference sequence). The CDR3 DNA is TGTGCCAGCAGCCAGGGGGGGCTCACTGAAGCTTTCTTT. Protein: CASSQGGLTEAFF.